These 11 T cell receptor beta chains came from one sample sequenced in a study of cytomegalovirus exposure and HLA in healthy donors. The study ran its PCR with 60 Vbeta and 13 Jbeta primers. The table came from immunoSEQ multiplex PCR; TCRdb's copy has only in-frame clones and leaves some out. The sample includes roughly 200,000 clones, around 80% of them seen just once. Sequenced: PBMCs. The receptors were sampled from a woman aged 60-75 years in good health and CMV-seropositive.

The chain carries TRBV4-3 and TRBJ1-2; D is possibly TRBD1 (5 bases). The V gene's germline CDR1 is LGHNA and CDR2 YSLEER. The CDR3 has 14 residues. Trimming removed 1 base from V and 4 bases from J, with 10 bases in between. This CDR3 is CASSQGRGVYGYTF. The CDR3 DNA follows: TGCGCCAGCAGCCAAGGACGGGGGGTCTATGGCTACACCTTC.

The V and J genes are TRBV6-1 and TRBJ2-7; 9 bases are shared with TRBD1. V gave up 3 bases and J gave up 2 bases; unmatched junction bases: 2. The CDR3 is made up of 14 amino acids. CDR1 is MNHNS and CDR2 is SASEGT in the germline V gene. The DNA for the CDR3 is TGTGCCAGCAGTGACGGACAGGGGCCCTACGAGCAGTACTTC. Its translation is CASSDGQGPYEQYF.

The genes are TRBV5-1 and TRBJ1-2; 7 bases map to TRBD1. This CDR3 region has 15 residues. Germline CDR1 SGHRS, CDR2 YFSETQ. The trim removed 3 bases at V and 8 bases at J, leaving 13 bases unmatched. The CDR3 DNA sequence: TGCGCCAGCAGCTGGACCGGAGAGGGGGCGGGAGGCTACACCTTC. Its protein product is CASSWTGEGAGGYTF.

This rearrangement joins TRBV28 to TRBJ1-3, with D perhaps matching TRBD1 (5 bases). Trimming took off 0 bases at V and 2 bases at J, with 8 bases between the two ends. CDR1 MDHEN and CDR2 SYDVKM come from the germline V gene. This CDR3 comprises 15 residues. As DNA, the CDR3 is TGTGCCAGCAGTTTATGGTCAGGGACTGGAAACACCATATATTTT. Translation: CASSLWSGTGNTIYF.

V and J are TRBV7-2 and TRBJ2-5, with TRBD2 matching over 7 bases. Looked up from germline, CDR1 is SGHTA and CDR2 is FQGNSA. CDR3 length: 15 residues. Trimming cost V 5 bases and J 5 bases; bases outside gene matches: 11. This chain's CDR3 is CASSPRSGGGETQYF. As DNA, the CDR3 is TGTGCCAGCAGCCCTCGGTCGGGGGGTGGTGAGACCCAGTACTTC.

The chain has TRBV7-7 and TRBJ2-1; 9 nucleotides match TRBD1. Germline assignment: CDR1 SSHAT and CDR2 FNYEAQ (reference sequence). The CDR3 is made up of 13 amino acids. After removal of 5 bases from V and 10 bases from J, the junction contained 6 bases not matched to a gene. CDR3 in DNA: TGTGCCAGCAGCAAGGGACAGGGTAGGGAGCAGTTCTTC. Its protein product is CASSKGQGREQFF. Complete variable domain (other parts from reference TRBV7-7 and TRBJ2-1): GAGVSQSPRYKVTKRGQDVTLRCDPISSHATLYWYQQALGQGPEFLTYFNYEAQPDKSGLPSDRFSAERPEGSISTLTIQRTEQRDSAMYRCASSKGQGREQFFGPGTRLTVL.

CDR3 bases: TGTGCCAGCAGCTTAGGCCCAGAATATAATTCACCCCTCCACTTT. It yields the protein CASSLGPEYNSPLHF. The V and J genes are TRBV7-3 and TRBJ1-6; D is unresolved. Deletions cut 2 bases from V and 4 bases from J, with 9 bases between. The V gene's germline CDR1 is SGHTA and CDR2 FQGTGA. The CDR3 covers 15 residues.

The rearrangement links TRBV5-4 to TRBJ2-3, with 8 bases fitting TRBD2. Germline loops: CDR1 SGHNT, CDR2 YYREEE (reference sequence). The CDR3 is made up of 14 amino acids. The V and J ends lost 3 bases and 4 bases, in that order; junction bases with no gene match: 4. The CDR3 DNA reads as TGTGCCAGCAGCTCCGGGGGGGCCGCAGATACGCAGTATTTT. Its protein product is CASSSGGAADTQYF.

This rearrangement joins TRBV19 to TRBJ2-7; D gene unclear. The CDR3 is 13 residues long. Trimming took 3 bases from V and 0 from J, leaving 6 bases between them. CDR1 and CDR2 (germline): LNHDA, SQIVND (reference sequence). Written as DNA, the CDR3 is TGTGCCAGTAGTATTGGCTTCTCCTACGAGCAGTACTTC. It is translated as CASSIGFSYEQYF.

This clone was counted a few times. This chain uses TRBV9 with TRBJ1-1; no clear D. The CDR3 runs 14 residues. The germline V and J ends were trimmed by 3 bases and 0 bases, with 9 bases remaining between them. The V gene's germline CDR1 is SGDLS and CDR2 YYNGEE. The CDR3 protein is CASSDDTLNTEAFF. DNA for the CDR3: TGTGCCAGCAGCGACGACACCTTGAACACTGAAGCTTTCTTT.

This chain joins TRBV2 and TRBJ2-2, with D unresolved. The germline CDR1 and CDR2 sequences are SNHLY and FYNNEI. The V end lost 6 bases, the J end lost 6 bases, and 11 bases lay between the germline ends. This CDR3 is built from 13 residues. This chain's CDR3 is CASRQELAGELFF. The CDR3 nucleotides read TGTGCCAGCAGGCAGGAACTCGCCGGGGAGCTGTTTTTT.